This T cell receptor (beta chain) was profiled in a study of T cells in Graves' hyperthyroidism and ophthalmopathy. Study findings and constraints: Most thyroid clonotypes expanded above 0.001 appeared in blood too. From stable hyperthyroidism, ophthalmopathy was set apart by a 13 V-J model.

This clonotype came up many times. What it binds is unknown. The CDR3 is 14 amino acids. Trimming stripped 3 bases from V and 6 bases from J, with 14 bases between. Germline CDR1 is LGHDT and CDR2 is YNNKEL (reference sequence). Amplified TCR beta CDR3 regions came from RNA transcripts. The primer set for the first-round RT-PCR of the TCR CDR3 was HTBI. MiXCR, run by TCRdb on the multiplex PCR reads, gives a single entry per CDR3 protein. The sample records approximately 570,000 distinct CDR3 sequences, approximately 20% being singletons. Uncontrolled infection, other autoimmune disease, pregnancy and lactation each barred patients from inclusion. Extraction of PBMCs used roughly 10 ml of fresh peripheral blood.

The specimen sequenced was blood. The TCR was taken from a man between 35 and 55 years old with Graves' ophthalmopathy. The chain is built from TRBV3-1 and TRBJ1-2; a possible D gene is TRBD1 (5 bases). The CDR3 DNA reads as TGTGCCAGCAGCCATAGGGGCAGGGATAATGGCTACACCTTC. Protein: CASSHRGRDNGYTF. The whole variable domain, filled in from reference TRBV3-1 and TRBJ1-2, reads DTAVSQTPKYLVTQMGNDKSIKCEQNLGHDTMYWYKQDSKKFLKIMFSYNNKELIINETVPNRFSPKSPDKAHLNLHINSLELGDSAVYFCASSHRGRDNGYTFGSGTRLTVV.